Reported below is one T cell receptor beta chain. This entry belongs to a study of blood T cell repertoires in COVID-19. Study information: Samples came from the United States, Italy and Spain, spanning acute and convalescent COVID-19. PBMCs, B-cell-depleted T cells, or T cells were the source of the cDNA or gDNA that made up the material.

Original handling: Researchers report that nucleated cell counts were estimated from reference gene primer amplification. TCRdb's table, derived via immunoSEQ multiplex PCR, lists solely in-frame clones and lacks some. V and J calls and clone size are copied from that table; D and trimming were computed from the DNA. The table includes 70,000 to 95,000 clones, 88% detected once. Germline CDR1 is SGHTA and CDR2 is FQGNSA. The CDR3 loop spans 16 amino acids. Trimming cost V 2 bases and J 8 bases, with 21 bases left between them. This chain uses TRBV7-2 with TRBJ1-1; possibly TRBD1 for D (5 bases). This receptor was taken from an elderly woman with active COVID-19. The sample was peripheral blood. The CDR3 DNA sequence: TGTGCCAGCAGCTTAAATCCCGTCCGGCAGGGAGGGGAAGCTTTCTTT. Encoded protein: CASSLNPVRQGGEAFF.